The 14 T cell receptor beta chains below were found in one sample sequenced in a study of shared clonotypes between healthy human individuals. Using immunoSEQ multiplex PCR, the repertoire was profiled, and TCRdb retains in-frame clones only, with some absent. The sample lists about 1.1 million clones, 60% to 85% occurring once. Sequencing was done on a sample of memory CD4+ T cells from PBMCs. The sample's subset: CD45RA-negative fraction. The receptor source for this set is a man in his late teens or twenties in good health. Some clones in this sample may be carry-over from other donors' samples.

The CDR3 sequence: CASSQGVSGDEKLFF. The CDR3 nucleotides are TGCGCCAGCAGCCAAGGAGTCTCGGGGGATGAAAAACTGTTTTTT. The V gene is TRBV4-3, the J gene TRBJ1-4, with D perhaps matching TRBD1 (5 bases). The CDR3 has 15 residues. From germline, CDR1 is LGHNA and CDR2 YSLEER. Trimming cost V 1 base and J 6 bases, with 12 bases left between them.

Many counts were recorded for this clone. J is TRBJ2-6 and V is TRBV28; 7 bases agree with TRBD2. CDR3 length: 17 amino acids. Germline CDR1 reads MDHEN; CDR2 reads SYDVKM. J lost 0 bases, V lost 3 bases, and 5 bases had no gene match. CDR3: CASSLGRTSSGANVLTF. The CDR3 DNA is TGTGCCAGCAGTTTGGGCAGGACTAGCTCTGGGGCCAACGTCCTGACTTTC.

The chain employs TRBV7-3 and TRBJ2-3; 7 nucleotides agree with TRBD2. The V and J ends lost 5 bases and 2 bases, in that order; junction bases with no gene match: 4. The CDR3 runs 14 residues. Per germline, CDR1 SGHTA and CDR2 FQGTGA. The CDR3 coding sequence is TGTGCCAGCAGCGGGGGGACTACCACAGATACGCAGTATTTT. Its translation: CASSGGTTTDTQYF.

In this sample, this clone turned up a few times. Other DNA sequences in the same sample also yield this CDR3. V usage is TRBV9 and J usage is TRBJ2-1; possibly TRBD2 for D (6 bases). CDR3 size: 15 residues. Germline V lookup: CDR1 SGDLS, CDR2 YYNGEE. Trimming pared 4 bases from V and 0 bases from J, leaving 11 bases between. As DNA, the CDR3 is TGTGCCAGCAGCCCTACTAGCATCTCCTACAATGAGCAGTTCTTC. Translated: CASSPTSISYNEQFF.

The V call is TRBV6-5, the J call TRBJ2-7, with TRBD2 identical over 10 bases. CDR3 length: 16 residues. Trimming at V came to 0 bases and at J to 4 bases, leaving 6 bases not matched to a gene. Germline CDR1 MNHEY, CDR2 SVGAGI. CDR3 bases: TGTGCCAGCAGTTACTCTAGGTCTAGCGGGAGTTACGAGCAGTACTTC. It codes for CASSYSRSSGSYEQYF.

The V call is TRBV2, the J call TRBJ2-3, with a weak D call TRBD1 (6 bases). Germline values: CDR1 SNHLY, CDR2 FYNNEI. The V end was cut by 6 bases, the J end by 2 bases, with 15 bases between. CDR3 size: 15 residues. The DNA of the CDR3 is TGTGCCAGCAGCGAAAACAGGGTCTACACAGATACGCAGTATTTT. It translates to CASSENRVYTDTQYF. Variable domain in full (rest from reference TRBV2 and TRBJ2-3): EPEVTQTPSHQVTQMGQEVILRCVPISNHLYFYWYRQILGQKVEFLVSFYNNEISEKSEIFDDQFSVERPDGSNFTLKIRSTKLEDSAMYFCASSENRVYTDTQYFGPGTRLTVL.

The genes are TRBV10-2 and TRBJ1-4; weak D call: TRBD1 (5 bases). The V gene's germline CDR1 is WSHSY and CDR2 SAAADI. The CDR3 covers 16 residues. The ends were cut back, 3 bases at V and 0 bases at J, with 11 bases in the middle. The CDR3 DNA reads as TGCGCCAGCAGTGACGGGGGTGAAGCAACTAATGAAAAACTGTTTTTT. Its translation: CASSDGGEATNEKLFF.

V and J are TRBV19 and TRBJ2-5; 7 positions agree with TRBD1. In germline, CDR1 is LNHDA, CDR2 SQIVND (reference sequence). Losses at the gene ends were 6 bases for V and 2 bases for J; bases not matched to a gene: 15. The CDR3 covers 17 residues. The chain's CDR3 is CASSHPPATGTQETQYF. In DNA form, the CDR3 reads TGTGCCAGTAGCCACCCCCCAGCGACAGGGACACAAGAGACCCAGTACTTC.

V is TRBV4-2 and J is TRBJ1-1; D gene uncertain. The germline V gene encodes CDR1 LGHNA and CDR2 YNFKEQ. This CDR3 contains 15 residues. Trimming left V 3 bases short and J 3 bases short, with 14 bases between. In nucleotides, the CDR3 is TGTGCCAGCAGCCAGGGAGACGGTACGGACACTGAAGCTTTCTTT. It translates to CASSQGDGTDTEAFF.

The V gene is TRBV5-1, the J gene TRBJ2-5; D is undetermined. The CDR3 runs to 14 residues. V was shortened by 4 bases and J by 5 bases, with 15 bases between the two germline ends. Per germline, CDR1 SGHRS and CDR2 YFSETQ. The CDR3 loop is CASSPDTVRETQYF. Written as DNA, the CDR3 is TGCGCCAGCAGCCCAGACACCGTGAGGGAGACCCAGTACTTC.

The V call is TRBV7-6, the J call TRBJ2-1, with TRBD1 matching 10 bases. CDR1 is SGHVS, CDR2 FNYEAQ, per germline. J gave up 2 bases and V 2 bases, and 6 bases lay outside the gene matches. This CDR3 spans 17 amino acids. Here the CDR3 reads CASSLSGGTGAYNEQFF. For the CDR3, the DNA is TGTGCCAGCAGCTTATCCGGCGGGACAGGGGCCTACAATGAGCAGTTCTTC.

V gene TRBV7-9 combines with J gene TRBJ2-1, with D perhaps matching TRBD1 (6 bases). This CDR3 is built from 14 residues. Trimming stripped 6 bases from V and 7 bases from J, with 16 bases between. Looked up from germline, CDR1 is SEHNR and CDR2 is FQNEAQ (reference sequence). This chain's CDR3 is CASRDSTLGNEQFF. CDR3 DNA: TGTGCCAGCAGGGACAGCACCTTAGGGAATGAGCAGTTCTTC.

The chain couples TRBV12-5 to TRBJ1-2, with 9 bases lining up with TRBD1. There are 16 residues in the CDR3. V gave up 4 bases and J gave up 8 bases; unmatched junction bases: 14. CDR1 is LGHNT and CDR2 is FRNRAP in the germline V gene. The CDR3 nucleotides are TGTGCTAGTGGTTCCGCGGACAGGGGCCCCTTGAGGGGCTACACCTTC. Encoded protein: CASGSADRGPLRGYTF.

The gene calls are TRBV19 and TRBJ2-5; D call uncertain. The CDR3 consists of 14 residues. Between the trimmed V and J ends, which lost 3 bases and 6 bases, there was a span of 14 bases. The germline V gene encodes CDR1 LNHDA and CDR2 SQIVND (reference sequence). CDR3 DNA: TGTGCCAGTAGTATGCCGACAATGGGGAAGACCCAGTACTTC. It specifies CASSMPTMGKTQYF.